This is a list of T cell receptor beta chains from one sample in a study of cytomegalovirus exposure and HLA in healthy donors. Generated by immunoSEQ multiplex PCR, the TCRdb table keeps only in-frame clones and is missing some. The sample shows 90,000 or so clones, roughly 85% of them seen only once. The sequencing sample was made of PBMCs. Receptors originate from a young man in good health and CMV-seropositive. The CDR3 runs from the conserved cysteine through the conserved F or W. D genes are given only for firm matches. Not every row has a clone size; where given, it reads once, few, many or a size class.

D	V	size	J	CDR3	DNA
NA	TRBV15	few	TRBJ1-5	CATSRGQVSNQPQHF	TGTGCCACCAGCAGAGGACAGGTTAGCAATCAGCCCCAGCATTTT
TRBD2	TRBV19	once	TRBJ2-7	CASSPSSGRDTYEQYF	TGTGCCAGTAGTCCCTCTAGCGGGAGGGATACATACGAGCAGTACTTC
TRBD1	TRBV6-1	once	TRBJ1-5	CASSRTGRNQPQHF	TGTGCCAGCAGTAGGACAGGACGCAATCAGCCCCAGCATTTT
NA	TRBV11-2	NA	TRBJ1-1	CASSLAAVNTEAFF	TGTGCCAGCAGCTTAGCTGCGGTAAACACTGAAGCTTTCTTT
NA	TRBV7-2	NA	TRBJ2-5	CASSVRRGLGTQYF	TGTGCCAGCAGCGTTAGACGAGGTCTTGGGACCCAGTACTTC
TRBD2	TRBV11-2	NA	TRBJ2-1	CASSLVGLAASYNEQFF	TGTGCCAGCAGCTTAGTGGGGCTAGCGGCCTCCTACAATGAGCAGTTCTTC
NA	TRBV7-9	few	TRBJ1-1	CASSTDMNTEAFF	TGTGCCAGCAGCACCGACATGAACACTGAAGCTTTCTTT
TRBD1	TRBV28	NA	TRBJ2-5	CASTLGQGSETQYF	TGTGCCAGTACGTTAGGACAGGGGAGCGAGACCCAGTACTTC
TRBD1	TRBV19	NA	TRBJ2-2	CASSIDRANTGELFF	TGTGCCAGTAGTATTGACAGGGCGAACACCGGGGAGCTGTTTTTT
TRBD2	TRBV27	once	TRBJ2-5	CASSPEGVAGGRRQETQYF	TGTGCCAGCAGTCCCGAGGGGGTAGCGGGAGGCAGGAGGCAAGAGACCCAGTACTTC
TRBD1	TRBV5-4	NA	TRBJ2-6	CASRRQGESGANVLTF	TGTGCCAGCAGGAGACAGGGGGAGTCTGGGGCCAACGTCCTGACTTTC
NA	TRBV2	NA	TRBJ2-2	CASSAKTVTGELFF	TGTGCCAGCAGCGCCAAGACAGTAACCGGGGAGCTGTTTTTT
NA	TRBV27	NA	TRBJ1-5	CASSSRGGVGQPQHF	TGTGCCAGCAGTTCGCGGGGGGGAGTCGGGCAGCCCCAGCATTTT
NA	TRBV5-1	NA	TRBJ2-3	CASSLAERTDTQYF	TGCGCCAGCAGCTTGGCCGAGAGGACAGATACGCAGTATTTT
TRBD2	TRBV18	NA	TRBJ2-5	CASSPPPAGEGKTQYF	TGTGCCAGCTCACCACCACCAGCGGGAGAGGGAAAGACCCAGTACTTC
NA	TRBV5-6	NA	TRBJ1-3	CASSLTSSGNTIYF	TGTGCCAGCAGCTTGACGAGTTCTGGAAACACCATATATTTT
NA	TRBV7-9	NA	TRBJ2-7	CASSLVLPGDYEQYF	TGTGCCAGCAGCTTAGTTCTCCCGGGGGATTACGAGCAGTACTTC
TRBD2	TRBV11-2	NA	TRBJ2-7	CASSLYSGSSYEQYF	TGTGCCAGCAGCTTATATAGCGGGAGCTCCTACGAGCAGTACTTC
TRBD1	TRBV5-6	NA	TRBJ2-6	CASSLTGGSGANVLTF	TGTGCCAGCAGCTTGACAGGGGGGTCTGGGGCCAACGTCCTGACTTTC
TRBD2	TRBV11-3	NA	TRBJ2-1	CASSLWEGGNEQFF	TGTGCCAGCAGCTTATGGGAGGGTGGGAATGAGCAGTTCTTC
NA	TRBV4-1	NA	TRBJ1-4	CASSQVGRSRDRLFF	TGCGCCAGCAGCCAAGTCGGACGGTCGCGGGATCGACTGTTTTTT
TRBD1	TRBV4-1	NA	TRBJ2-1	CASSYTGGEQFF	TGCGCCAGCAGCTATACAGGGGGAGAGCAGTTCTTC
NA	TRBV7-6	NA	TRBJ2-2	CASSLRVSSSLTGELFF	TGTGCCAGCAGCTTAAGGGTTTCTAGCTCGCTTACCGGGGAGCTGTTTTTT
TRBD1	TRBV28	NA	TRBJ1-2	CASRPPDRGYGYTF	TGTGCCAGCAGACCCCCCGACAGGGGCTATGGCTACACCTTC
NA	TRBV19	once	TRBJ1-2	CASSRNYEGGYTF	TGTGCCAGTAGCCGTAACTACGAGGGTGGCTACACCTTC
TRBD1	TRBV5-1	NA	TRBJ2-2	CASSLGTGDTGELFF	TGCGCCAGCAGCTTGGGGACAGGGGACACCGGGGAGCTGTTTTTT
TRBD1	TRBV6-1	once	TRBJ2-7	CASSATDRGGSYEQYF	TGTGCCAGCAGTGCCACGGACAGGGGAGGGAGCTACGAGCAGTACTTC
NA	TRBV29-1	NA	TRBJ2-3	CSVESRPDTQYF	TGCAGCGTTGAAAGCAGGCCAGATACGCAGTATTTT
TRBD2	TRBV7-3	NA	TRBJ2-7	CASSLMGLANYEQYF	TGTGCCAGCAGCTTAATGGGACTAGCGAACTACGAGCAGTACTTC
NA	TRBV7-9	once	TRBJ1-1	CASSLQGLNTEAFF	TGTGCCAGCAGCTTACAGGGTTTGAACACTGAAGCTTTCTTT
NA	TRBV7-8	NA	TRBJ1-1	CASSLPARNTEAFF	TGTGCCAGCAGCCTTCCCGCCAGGAACACTGAAGCTTTCTTT
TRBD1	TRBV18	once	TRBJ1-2	CASSPPTPGGGTYGYTF	TGTGCCAGCTCACCACCCACCCCGGGAGGGGGCACCTATGGCTACACCTTC
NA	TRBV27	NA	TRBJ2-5	CASSLTAGRVGQETQYF	TGTGCCAGCAGTTTAACAGCGGGTCGGGTCGGGCAAGAGACCCAGTACTTC
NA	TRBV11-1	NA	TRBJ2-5	CASSLGTAYQETQYF	TGTGCCAGCAGCTTAGGGACAGCGTACCAAGAGACCCAGTACTTC
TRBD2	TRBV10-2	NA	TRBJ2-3	CASSVGLVKGGDTQYF	TGCGCCAGCAGTGTCGGACTAGTAAAAGGAGGGGATACGCAGTATTTT
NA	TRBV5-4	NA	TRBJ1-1	CASTSYGNTEAFF	TGTGCCAGCACCTCTTACGGGAACACTGAAGCTTTCTTT
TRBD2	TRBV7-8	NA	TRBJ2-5	CASSRTGGGETQYF	TGTGCCAGCAGCCGGACGGGAGGAGGGGAGACCCAGTACTTC
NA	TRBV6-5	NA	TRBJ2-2	CASSREASGAGELFF	TGTGCCAGCTCGAGGGAGGCGTCGGGTGCTGGGGAGCTGTTTTTT
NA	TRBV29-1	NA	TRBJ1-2	CSVGAAYGYTF	TGCAGCGTTGGGGCAGCCTATGGCTACACCTTC
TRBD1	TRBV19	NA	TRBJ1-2	CASTTGGVDYGYTF	TGTGCCAGTACTACAGGGGGAGTGGACTATGGCTACACCTTC
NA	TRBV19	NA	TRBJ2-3	CASSMNGQGHTQYF	TGTGCCAGTAGTATGAATGGGCAGGGTCATACGCAGTATTTT
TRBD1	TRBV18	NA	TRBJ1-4	CASSSGQGSEKLFF	TGTGCCAGCTCGTCGGGACAGGGGTCAGAAAAACTGTTTTTT